This T cell receptor (beta chain) was sequenced during a study of cytomegalovirus exposure and HLA in healthy donors. Notes on the study in general: Sequencing likely produced, as an artifact, a cluster of highly shared sequence variants. The authors enumerated over 150 TCR beta chains as linked to cytomegalovirus.

Trimming removed 1 base from V and 0 bases from J, with 7 bases in between. The CDR3 sequence is 14 residues long. Germline V gene lookup returns CDR1 MGHDK and CDR2 SYGVNS. PCR was performed using 60 Vbeta and 13 Jbeta primers. The table came from immunoSEQ multiplex PCR; TCRdb's copy has only in-frame clones and leaves some out. This table holds 150,000 to 200,000 clones, about 77% found once. Of note for this clone: Its specificity is not known.

The chain joins TRBV25-1 to TRBJ2-7, with a tentative D call TRBD2 (5 bases). This TCR was recovered from a woman between 40 and 50 years old in good health and CMV-seropositive. Sequencing was done on a sample of PBMCs. CDR3 bases: TGTGCCAGCAGTGAATCTGCGGGCTCCTACGAGCAGTACTTC. Amino acid sequence: CASSESAGSYEQYF.